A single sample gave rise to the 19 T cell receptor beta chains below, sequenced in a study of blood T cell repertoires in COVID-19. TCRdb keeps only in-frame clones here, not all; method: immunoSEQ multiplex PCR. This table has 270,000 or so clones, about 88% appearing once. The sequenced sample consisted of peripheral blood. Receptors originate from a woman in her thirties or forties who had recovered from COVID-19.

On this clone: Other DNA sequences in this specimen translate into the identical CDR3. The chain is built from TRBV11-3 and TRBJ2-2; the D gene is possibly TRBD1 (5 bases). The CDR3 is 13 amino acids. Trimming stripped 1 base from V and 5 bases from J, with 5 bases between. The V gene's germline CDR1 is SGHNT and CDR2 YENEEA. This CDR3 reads CASSLAGTGELFF. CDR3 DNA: TGTGCCAGCAGCTTAGCAGGGACCGGGGAGCTGTTTTTT.

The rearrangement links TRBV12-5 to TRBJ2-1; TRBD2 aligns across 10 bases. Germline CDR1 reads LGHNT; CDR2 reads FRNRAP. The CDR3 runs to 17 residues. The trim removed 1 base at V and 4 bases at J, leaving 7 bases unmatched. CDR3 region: CASGLDLAGGLYNEQFF. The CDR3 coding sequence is TGTGCTAGTGGTTTGGACTTAGCGGGGGGCCTTTACAATGAGCAGTTCTTC.

CDR3 region: CASSPRGTSGIANTGELFF. CDR3 DNA sequence: TGTGCCAGCTCACCACGGGGGACTAGCGGAATAGCGAACACCGGGGAGCTGTTTTTT. J is TRBJ2-2 and V is TRBV18; 11 nucleotides line up with TRBD2. The ends lost 1 base at V and 0 bases at J; junction bases unmatched: 7. Germline values: CDR1 KGHSH, CDR2 LQKENI. CDR3 length: 19 amino acids.

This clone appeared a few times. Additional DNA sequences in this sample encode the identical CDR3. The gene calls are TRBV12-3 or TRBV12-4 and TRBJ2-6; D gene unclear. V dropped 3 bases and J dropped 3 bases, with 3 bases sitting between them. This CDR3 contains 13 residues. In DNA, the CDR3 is TGTGCCAGCAGTTTCGGTGGGGCCAACGTCCTGACTTTC. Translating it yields CASSFGGANVLTF.

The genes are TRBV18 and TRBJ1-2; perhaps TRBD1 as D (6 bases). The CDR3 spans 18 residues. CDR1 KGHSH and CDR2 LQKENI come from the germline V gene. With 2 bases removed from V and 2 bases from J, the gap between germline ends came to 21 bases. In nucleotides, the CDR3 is TGTGCCAGCTCACCAGGGACACGGCCTGAGTACATCAACTATGGCTACACCTTC. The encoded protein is CASSPGTRPEYINYGYTF.

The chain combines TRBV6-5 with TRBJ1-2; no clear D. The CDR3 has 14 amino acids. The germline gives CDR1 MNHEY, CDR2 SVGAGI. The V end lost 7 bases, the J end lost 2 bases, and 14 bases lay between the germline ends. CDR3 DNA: TGTGCCAGCACCACACCGGGAGCGAACTATGGCTACACCTTC. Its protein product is CASTTPGANYGYTF.

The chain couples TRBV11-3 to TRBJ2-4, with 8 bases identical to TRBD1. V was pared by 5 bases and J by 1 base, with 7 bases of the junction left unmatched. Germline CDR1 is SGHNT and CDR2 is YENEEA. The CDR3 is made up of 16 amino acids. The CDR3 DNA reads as TGTGCCAGCAGCCCCCCGACAGGGGTGGCCAAAAACATTCAGTACTTC. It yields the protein CASSPPTGVAKNIQYF.

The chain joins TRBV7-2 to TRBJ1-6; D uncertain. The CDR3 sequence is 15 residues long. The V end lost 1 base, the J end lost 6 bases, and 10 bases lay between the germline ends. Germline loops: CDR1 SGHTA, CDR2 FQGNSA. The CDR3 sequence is CASSLVAGINSPLHF. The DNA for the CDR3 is TGTGCCAGCAGCTTAGTAGCCGGTATTAATTCACCCCTCCACTTT.

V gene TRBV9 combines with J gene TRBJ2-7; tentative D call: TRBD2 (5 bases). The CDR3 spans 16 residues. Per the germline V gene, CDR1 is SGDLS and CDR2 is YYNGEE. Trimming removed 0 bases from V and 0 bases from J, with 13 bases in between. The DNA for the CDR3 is TGTGCCAGCAGCGTAGAGCGGTTCCAGTCCTCCTACGAGCAGTACGTC. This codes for CASSVERFQSSYEQYV.

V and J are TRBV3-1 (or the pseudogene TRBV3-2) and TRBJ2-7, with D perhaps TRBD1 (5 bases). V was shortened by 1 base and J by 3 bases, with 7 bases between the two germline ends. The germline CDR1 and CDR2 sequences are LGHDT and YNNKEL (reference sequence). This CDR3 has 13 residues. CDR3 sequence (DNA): TGTGCCAGCAGCCAAGGACAGAACTACGAGCAGTACGTC. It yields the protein CASSQGQNYEQYV.

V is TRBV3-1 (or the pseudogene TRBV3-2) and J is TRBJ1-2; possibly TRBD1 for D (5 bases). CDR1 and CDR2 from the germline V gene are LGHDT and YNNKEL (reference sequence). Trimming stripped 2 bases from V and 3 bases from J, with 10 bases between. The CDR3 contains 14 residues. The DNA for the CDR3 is TGTGCCAGCAGCCAATCAGGGATCGACTATGGCTACACCTTC. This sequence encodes CASSQSGIDYGYTF.

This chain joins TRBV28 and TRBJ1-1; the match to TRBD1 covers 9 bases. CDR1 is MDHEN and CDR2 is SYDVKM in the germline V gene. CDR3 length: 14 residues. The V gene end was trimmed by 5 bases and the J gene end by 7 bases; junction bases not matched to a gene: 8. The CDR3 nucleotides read TGTGCCAGCAGTGCGACAGGGGGTGGTAGTGAAGCTTTCTTT. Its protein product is CASSATGGGSEAFF. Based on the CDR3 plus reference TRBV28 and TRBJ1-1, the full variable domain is DVKVTQSSRYLVKRTGEKVFLECVQDMDHENMFWYRQDPGLGLRLIYFSYDVKMKEKGDIPEGYSVSREKKERFSLILESASTNQTSMYLCASSATGGGSEAFFGQGTRLTVV.

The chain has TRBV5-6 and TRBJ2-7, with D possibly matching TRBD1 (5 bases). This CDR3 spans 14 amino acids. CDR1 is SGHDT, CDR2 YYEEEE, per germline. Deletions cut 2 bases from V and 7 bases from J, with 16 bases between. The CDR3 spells CASSFYRNPREQYF. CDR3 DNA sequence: TGTGCCAGCAGCTTTTACAGGAACCCCCGGGAGCAGTACTTC.

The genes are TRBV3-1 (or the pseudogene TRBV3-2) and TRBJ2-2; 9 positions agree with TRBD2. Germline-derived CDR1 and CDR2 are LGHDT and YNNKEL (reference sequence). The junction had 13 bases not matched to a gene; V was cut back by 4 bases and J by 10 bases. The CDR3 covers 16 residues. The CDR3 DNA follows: TGTGCCAGCAGCCCTGGCGCGGCGGGGGGGGCCGAGGAGCTGTTTTTT. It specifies CASSPGAAGGAEELFF.

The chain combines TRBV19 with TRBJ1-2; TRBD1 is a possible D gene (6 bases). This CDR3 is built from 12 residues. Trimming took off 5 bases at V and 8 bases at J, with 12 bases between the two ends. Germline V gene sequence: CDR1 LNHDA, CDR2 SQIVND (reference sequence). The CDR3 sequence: CASSAQGLGYTF. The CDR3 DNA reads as TGTGCCAGTAGTGCACAGGGTTTGGGCTACACCTTC.

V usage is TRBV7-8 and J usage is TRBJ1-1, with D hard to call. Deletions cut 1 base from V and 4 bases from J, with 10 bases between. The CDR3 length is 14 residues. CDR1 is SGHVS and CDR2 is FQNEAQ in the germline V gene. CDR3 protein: CASSLELGSTEAFF. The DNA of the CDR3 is TGTGCCAGCAGCTTAGAACTGGGGAGCACTGAAGCTTTCTTT.

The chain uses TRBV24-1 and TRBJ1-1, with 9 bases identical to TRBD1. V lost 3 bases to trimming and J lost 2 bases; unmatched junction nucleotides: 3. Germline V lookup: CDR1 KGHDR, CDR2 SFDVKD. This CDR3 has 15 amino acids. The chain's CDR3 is CATSDETGGNTEAFF. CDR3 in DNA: TGTGCCACCAGTGATGAGACAGGGGGAAACACTGAAGCTTTCTTT.

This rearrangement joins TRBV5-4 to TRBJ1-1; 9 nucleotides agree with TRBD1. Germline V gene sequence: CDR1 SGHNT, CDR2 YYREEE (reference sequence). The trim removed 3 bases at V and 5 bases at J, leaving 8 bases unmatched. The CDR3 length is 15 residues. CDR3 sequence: CASSSEGQGGTEAFF. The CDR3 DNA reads TGTGCCAGCAGCTCAGAGGGACAGGGTGGGACTGAAGCTTTCTTT.

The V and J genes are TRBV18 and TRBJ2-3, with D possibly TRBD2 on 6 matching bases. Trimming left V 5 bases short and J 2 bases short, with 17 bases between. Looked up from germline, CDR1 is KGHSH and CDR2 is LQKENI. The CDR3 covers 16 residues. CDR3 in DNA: TGTGCCAGCTCAAGAAACCGGGACTCTTCCACAGATACGCAGTATTTT. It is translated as CASSRNRDSSTDTQYF.